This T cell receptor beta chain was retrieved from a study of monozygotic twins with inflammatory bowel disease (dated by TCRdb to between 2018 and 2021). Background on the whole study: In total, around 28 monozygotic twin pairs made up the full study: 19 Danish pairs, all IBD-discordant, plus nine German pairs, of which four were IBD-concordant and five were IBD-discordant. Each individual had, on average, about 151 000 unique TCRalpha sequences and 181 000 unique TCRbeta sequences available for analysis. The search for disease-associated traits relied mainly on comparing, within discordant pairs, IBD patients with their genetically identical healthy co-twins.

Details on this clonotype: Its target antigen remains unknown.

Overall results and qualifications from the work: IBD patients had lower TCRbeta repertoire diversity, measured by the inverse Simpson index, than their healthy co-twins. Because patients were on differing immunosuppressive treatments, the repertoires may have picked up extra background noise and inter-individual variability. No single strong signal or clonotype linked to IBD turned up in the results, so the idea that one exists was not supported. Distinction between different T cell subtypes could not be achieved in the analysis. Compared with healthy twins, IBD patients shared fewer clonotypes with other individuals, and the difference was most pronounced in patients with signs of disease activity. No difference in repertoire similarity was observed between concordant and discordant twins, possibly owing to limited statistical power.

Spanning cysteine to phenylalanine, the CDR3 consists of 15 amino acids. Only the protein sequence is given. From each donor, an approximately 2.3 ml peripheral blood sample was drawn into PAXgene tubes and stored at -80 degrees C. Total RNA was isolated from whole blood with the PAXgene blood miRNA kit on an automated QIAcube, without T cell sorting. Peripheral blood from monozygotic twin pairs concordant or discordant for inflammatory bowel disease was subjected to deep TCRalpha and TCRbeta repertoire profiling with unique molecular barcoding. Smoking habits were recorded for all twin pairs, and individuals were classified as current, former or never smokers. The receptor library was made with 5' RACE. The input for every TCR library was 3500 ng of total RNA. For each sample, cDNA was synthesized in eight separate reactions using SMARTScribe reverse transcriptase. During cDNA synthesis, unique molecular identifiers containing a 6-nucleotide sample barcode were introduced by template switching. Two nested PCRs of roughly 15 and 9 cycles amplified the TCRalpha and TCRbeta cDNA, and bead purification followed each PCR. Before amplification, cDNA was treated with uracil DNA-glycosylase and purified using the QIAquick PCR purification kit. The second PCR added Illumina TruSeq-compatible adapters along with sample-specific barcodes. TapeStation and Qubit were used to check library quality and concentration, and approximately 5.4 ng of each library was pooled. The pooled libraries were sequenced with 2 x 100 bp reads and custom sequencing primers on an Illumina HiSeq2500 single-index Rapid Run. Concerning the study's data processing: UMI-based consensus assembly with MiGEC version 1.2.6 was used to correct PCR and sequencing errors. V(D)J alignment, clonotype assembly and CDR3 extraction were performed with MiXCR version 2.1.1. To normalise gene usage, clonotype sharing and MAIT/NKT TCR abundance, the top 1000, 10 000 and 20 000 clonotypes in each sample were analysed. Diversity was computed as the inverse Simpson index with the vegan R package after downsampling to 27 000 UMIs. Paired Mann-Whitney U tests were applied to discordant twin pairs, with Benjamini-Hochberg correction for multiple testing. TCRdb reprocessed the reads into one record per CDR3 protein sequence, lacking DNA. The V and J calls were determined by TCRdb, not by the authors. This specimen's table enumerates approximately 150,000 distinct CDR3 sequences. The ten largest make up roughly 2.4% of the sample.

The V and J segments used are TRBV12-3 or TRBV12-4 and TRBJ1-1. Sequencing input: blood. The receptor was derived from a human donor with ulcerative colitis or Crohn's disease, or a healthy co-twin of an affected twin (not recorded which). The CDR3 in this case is CASSFRAGTSTEAFF.